The 16 T cell receptor beta chains reported below all come from one sample, sequenced in a study of T-cell memory formation after mild COVID-19. TCRdb passed the 5' RACE reads through MiXCR, listing each CDR3 protein once. The table includes roughly 410,000 distinct CDR3 sequences, roughly 26% detected once. The sample comprised PBMCs or a T cell subset sorted from them (not recorded which). These receptor sequences come from an adult woman who had mild COVID-19 (a few samples of this study predate the infection). Cell type and time point are not known.

The chain carries TRBV3-1 and TRBJ2-5; D is unclear. The germline V and J ends were trimmed by 0 bases and 3 bases, with 14 bases remaining between them. This CDR3 is 16 amino acids long. Germline values: CDR1 LGHDT, CDR2 YNNKEL (reference sequence). DNA of the CDR3: TGTGCCAGCAGCCAAGAGTTCCGACCGGGCGAAGAGACCCAGTACTTC. It translates to CASSQEFRPGEETQYF.

The rearrangement uses TRBV7-9 and TRBJ2-7; D possibly uses TRBD1 or TRBD2 (5 bases each). Germline CDR1 reads SEHNR; CDR2 reads FQNEAQ (reference sequence). The CDR3 is 14 amino acids. V lost 5 bases and J lost 5, with 16 bases in between. The CDR3 loop reads CASSRAQGVNEQYF. The CDR3 DNA follows: TGTGCCAGCAGCCGGGCTCAGGGAGTGAACGAGCAGTACTTC. The whole variable domain, filled in from reference TRBV7-9 and TRBJ2-7, reads DTGVSQNPRHKITKRGQNVTFRCDPISEHNRLYWYRQTLGQGPEFLTYFQNEAQLEKSRLLSDRFSAERPKGSFSTLEIQRTEQGDSAMYLCASSRAQGVNEQYFGPGTRLTVT.

This chain uses TRBV27 with TRBJ1-1; 7 positions match TRBD1. Trimming removed 6 bases from V and 0 bases from J; junction bases left unmatched: 7. CDR3 length: 15 residues. CDR1 and CDR2 from the germline V gene are MNHEY and SMNVEV (reference sequence). The CDR3 DNA reads TGTGCCAGCAGGGGAGACAGGGTCATGAACACTGAAGCTTTCTTT. Encoded protein: CASRGDRVMNTEAFF.

This clonotype was seen a few times. V gene TRBV30 combines with J gene TRBJ1-6, with 8 bases that match TRBD1. The CDR3 loop spans 16 amino acids. V lost 0 bases, J lost 9 bases, and 10 bases stayed unmatched. Germline CDR1 GTSNPN, CDR2 SVGIG (reference sequence). DNA of the CDR3: TGTGCCTGGAGTGTAAGGACAGGGTCCCTTGTTTCACCCCTCCACTTT. This translates into CAWSVRTGSLVSPLHF. Full variable domain (rest looked up from reference TRBV30 and TRBJ1-6): SQTIHQWPATLVQPVGSPLSLECTVEGTSNPNLYWYRQAAGRGLQLLFYSVGIGQISSEVPQNLSASRPQDRQFILSSKKLLLSDSGFYLCAWSVRTGSLVSPLHFGNGTRLTVT.

This clonotype was seen more than once but under ten times. V and J are TRBV3-1 and TRBJ1-3; D is perhaps TRBD1 (6 bases). Germline values: CDR1 LGHDT, CDR2 YNNKEL (reference sequence). Trimming left V 5 bases short and J 2 bases short, with 10 bases between. The CDR3 has 14 residues. CDR3 DNA sequence: TGTGCCAGCAGCTACGGGACACCTGGAAACACCATATATTTT. Protein sequence: CASSYGTPGNTIYF.

The rearrangement uses TRBV27 and TRBJ2-7, with 12 bases matching TRBD1. This CDR3 has 15 amino acids. Germline V lookup: CDR1 MNHEY, CDR2 SMNVEV (reference sequence). J lost 4 bases, V lost 3 bases, and 4 bases had no gene match. CDR3 residues: CASSLRGQGAYEQYF. In DNA, the CDR3 is TGTGCCAGCAGTTTGCGGGGACAGGGGGCTTACGAGCAGTACTTC.

This clonotype was found a few times. The CDR3 reads CASSVGLARSTDTQYF. CDR3 coding DNA: TGTGCCAGCAGCGTAGGTCTAGCCCGTAGCACAGATACGCAGTATTTT. The chain has TRBV9 and TRBJ2-3; D is perhaps TRBD2 (5 bases). The germline V and J ends were trimmed by 0 bases and 0 bases, with 11 bases remaining between them. Germline CDR1 is SGDLS and CDR2 is YYNGEE. This CDR3 contains 16 residues. Together with reference TRBV9 and TRBJ2-3, the CDR3 gives the full variable domain: DSGVTQTPKHLITATGQRVTLRCSPRSGDLSVYWYQQSLDQGLQFLIQYYNGEERAKGNILERFSAQQFPDLHSELNLSSLELGDSALYFCASSVGLARSTDTQYFGPGTRLTVL.

This clonotype was seen only a few times. The chain is built from TRBV12-3 or TRBV12-4 and TRBJ2-7, with 9 bases fitting TRBD2. V lost 2 bases and J lost 5; bases outside the gene matches: 4. The CDR3 consists of 14 residues. The CDR3, as DNA: TGTGCCAGCAGTTTAACTAGCGGGTCTGACGAGCAGTACTTC. Its protein is CASSLTSGSDEQYF.

This clonotype was observed a few times. The gene calls are TRBV3-1 and TRBJ2-7; 7 bases match TRBD1. Germline V gene lookup returns CDR1 LGHDT and CDR2 YNNKEL (reference sequence). The V gene end was trimmed by 3 bases and the J gene end by 0 bases; junction bases not matched to a gene: 5. CDR3 length: 15 residues. DNA of the CDR3: TGTGCCAGCAGCCACGGGCCAGGGGGCTCCTACGAGCAGTACTTC. It codes for CASSHGPGGSYEQYF.

This clonotype was observed a single time. CDR3 sequence reads: CASSLAGGEGTGELFF. Written as DNA, the CDR3 is TGCGCCAGCAGCTTGGCCGGAGGAGAGGGGACCGGGGAGCTGTTTTTT. This chain joins TRBV5-1 and TRBJ2-2; D is tentatively TRBD1 or TRBD2 (5 bases each). V gave up 0 bases and J gave up 5 bases, with 14 bases separating them. This CDR3 is built from 16 residues. The germline gives CDR1 SGHRS, CDR2 YFSETQ.

The sample holds a few counts of this clonotype. The chain is built from TRBV7-9 and TRBJ2-3, with TRBD2 matching 7 bases. This CDR3 comprises 16 residues. V dropped 5 bases and J dropped 3; count of bases not matched to a gene: 11. Germline lookup yields CDR1 SEHNR and CDR2 FQNEAQ (reference sequence). The CDR3 loop is CASSPMAGEKTDTQYF. The CDR3 nucleotides read TGTGCCAGCAGCCCAATGGCGGGAGAGAAGACAGATACGCAGTATTTT.

This rearrangement joins TRBV7-9 to TRBJ2-5, with D maybe TRBD1 (6 bases). The CDR3 has 15 residues. With 3 bases removed from V and 2 bases from J, the gap between germline ends came to 13 bases. Germline CDR1 and CDR2: SEHNR and FQNEAQ (reference sequence). CDR3 in amino acids: CASSLGASAQETQYF. Written as DNA, the CDR3 is TGTGCCAGCAGCTTGGGGGCTAGTGCACAAGAGACCCAGTACTTC.

There are a few counts of this clonotype. This chain links TRBV4-1 with TRBJ2-1; possibly TRBD1 or TRBD2 for D (6 bases each). This CDR3 comprises 15 residues. The germline V gene has CDR1 MGHRA and CDR2 YSYEKL. V lost 0 bases, J lost 13 bases, and 19 bases lay in between. The CDR3 coding sequence is TGCGCCAGCAGCCAAGAGAGGGGGGCGACTCCCAGTCAGTTCTTC. Its translation is CASSQERGATPSQFF.

This clonotype showed up just a few times. The V and J genes are TRBV6-2 or TRBV6-3 and TRBJ2-7; maybe TRBD1 (5 bases). Germline lookup yields CDR1 MNHEY and CDR2 SVGEGT. V gave up 4 bases and J gave up 3 bases, with 7 bases separating them. This CDR3 is 12 amino acids long. Here the CDR3 reads CASSWQGYEQYF. CDR3 sequence (DNA): TGTGCCAGCAGTTGGCAGGGCTACGAGCAGTACTTC.

The V call is TRBV6-5, the J call TRBJ1-5; D not certain. Trimming took off 5 bases at V and 0 bases at J, with 11 bases between the two ends. Germline V CDR1 and CDR2: MNHEY, SVGAGI. The CDR3 has 15 amino acids. The CDR3, as DNA: TGTGCCAGCAGTACATACGAGAATAGCAATCAGCCCCAGCATTTT. Encoded protein: CASSTYENSNQPQHF.

The chain carries TRBV24-1 and TRBJ2-1; D unresolved. Germline V gives CDR1 KGHDR, CDR2 SFDVKD. This CDR3 comprises 15 residues. The ends were cut back, 5 bases at V and 0 bases at J, with 10 bases in the middle. The CDR3 protein is CATSVSASSYNEQFF. DNA for the CDR3: TGTGCCACCAGTGTCAGCGCGAGCTCCTACAATGAGCAGTTCTTC.